This T cell receptor (beta chain) was recorded in a study of blood T cell repertoires in COVID-19. The V and J ends lost 3 bases and 1 base, in that order; junction bases with no gene match: 5. There are 15 residues in the CDR3. Assay used: immunoSEQ multiplex PCR; TCRdb lists only in-frame clones, some missing. The table has 250,000 to 400,000 clones, roughly 90% seen once. The sequence was obtained from a woman aged 25 to 39 with COVID-19, enrolled during active disease. The V call is TRBV23-1, the J call TRBJ2-5, with 7 nucleotides matching TRBD1. TRBV23-1 carries the ORF label, with uncertain function. The source material was peripheral blood. The CDR3 bases are TGCGCCAGCAGTCAGCCGGGACAGACCCAAGAGACCCAGTACTTC. Translating gives CASSQPGQTQETQYF.